The rows below give T cell receptor beta chains drawn from one sample of a study of blood T cells in healthy people across ages. TCRdb analysed the 5' RACE reads with MiXCR anew, one entry per CDR3 protein. The profile shows hundreds of thousands of distinct CDR3 sequences, about 28% of them singletons. Material: blood. The receptor set was obtained from a woman older than 75 in good health. CDR3s include the opening cysteine and the closing phenylalanine or tryptophan. Fields, in order: V gene, D gene, clone size, J gene, CDR3 protein, CDR3 DNA. D genes are given only for firm matches. Rows may omit the clone size; those that give it use once, few, many or a size class.

v_gene: TRBV20-1
d_gene: TRBD2
abundance: -
j_gene: TRBJ2-5
CDR3aa: CSARGGGGIYNEQYF
CDR3nt: TGCAGTGCTAGAGGCGGGGGGGGAATTTACAATGAGCAGTACTTC

v_gene: TRBV7-9
d_gene: -
abundance: many
j_gene: TRBJ2-1
CDR3aa: CASSSQSMGEQFF
CDR3nt: TGTGCCAGCAGTTCCCAATCCATGGGGGAGCAGTTCTTC

v_gene: TRBV20-1
d_gene: -
abundance: many
j_gene: TRBJ2-4
CDR3aa: CSASLALAKNIQYF
CDR3nt: TGCAGTGCTAGCCTAGCCCTAGCCAAAAACATTCAGTACTTC

v_gene: TRBV9
d_gene: -
abundance: many
j_gene: TRBJ2-5
CDR3aa: CASSGPTDQETQYF
CDR3nt: TGTGCCAGCAGCGGACCGACAGATCAAGAGACCCAGTACTTC

v_gene: TRBV7-9
d_gene: -
abundance: -
j_gene: TRBJ2-2
CDR3aa: CASRRGAGELFF
CDR3nt: TGTGCCAGCAGGAGGGGAGCCGGGGAGCTGTTTTTT

v_gene: TRBV5-1
d_gene: -
abundance: few
j_gene: TRBJ1-1
CDR3aa: CASIWEYTEAFF
CDR3nt: TGCGCCAGCATCTGGGAATACACTGAAGCTTTCTTT

v_gene: TRBV11-2
d_gene: TRBD1
abundance: many
j_gene: TRBJ2-5
CDR3aa: CASSPRTGQETQYF
CDR3nt: TGTGCCAGCAGCCCACGGACAGGGCAGGAGACCCAGTACTTC

v_gene: TRBV7-2
d_gene: TRBD2
abundance: many
j_gene: TRBJ2-4
CDR3aa: CASSLGRGRTSGGELAKNIQYF
CDR3nt: TGTGCCAGCAGCTTAGGGCGCGGAAGAACTAGCGGGGGGGAATTAGCCAAAAACATTCAGTACTTC

v_gene: TRBV7-9
d_gene: -
abundance: many
j_gene: TRBJ2-1
CDR3aa: CASSLPSGTGFGNEQFF
CDR3nt: TGTGCCAGCAGCTTGCCTAGCGGGACAGGGTTTGGGAATGAGCAGTTCTTC

v_gene: TRBV7-2
d_gene: TRBD2
abundance: few
j_gene: TRBJ2-2
CDR3aa: CASSFNSGLTGELFF
CDR3nt: TGTGCCAGCAGCTTTAATAGCGGGCTCACCGGGGAGCTGTTTTTT

v_gene: TRBV2
d_gene: TRBD1
abundance: many
j_gene: TRBJ2-7
CDR3aa: CASRIGQGGYEQYF
CDR3nt: TGTGCCAGCAGGATTGGACAGGGAGGCTACGAGCAGTACTTC

v_gene: TRBV3-1
d_gene: -
abundance: -
j_gene: TRBJ2-7
CDR3aa: CASSQGGRGGEQYF
CDR3nt: TGTGCCAGCAGCCAAGGTGGGAGAGGGGGTGAGCAGTACTTC

v_gene: TRBV2
d_gene: -
abundance: -
j_gene: TRBJ2-6
CDR3aa: CASRAESGANVLTF
CDR3nt: TGTGCCAGCAGGGCTGAATCTGGGGCCAACGTCCTGACTTTC

v_gene: TRBV6-1
d_gene: -
abundance: -
j_gene: TRBJ1-2
CDR3aa: CASRKGAGDYGYTF
CDR3nt: TGTGCCAGCAGAAAAGGGGCCGGTGACTATGGCTACACCTTC

v_gene: TRBV6-5
d_gene: -
abundance: few
j_gene: TRBJ1-1
CDR3aa: CASSLHRVINTEAFF
CDR3nt: TGTGCCAGCAGTCTTCACAGGGTTATCAACACTGAAGCTTTCTTT

v_gene: TRBV7-2
d_gene: -
abundance: many
j_gene: TRBJ1-2
CDR3aa: CASSLVGLVYGYTF
CDR3nt: TGTGCCAGCAGCTTAGTAGGGCTAGTCTATGGCTACACCTTC

v_gene: TRBV7-9
d_gene: TRBD1
abundance: -
j_gene: TRBJ1-2
CDR3aa: CASIPWGQGNYGYTF
CDR3nt: TGTGCCAGCATTCCCTGGGGACAGGGGAACTATGGCTACACCTTC

v_gene: TRBV2
d_gene: TRBD1
abundance: many
j_gene: TRBJ1-6
CDR3aa: CASRARGSTNSPLHF
CDR3nt: TGTGCCAGCCGCGCCAGGGGGTCGACAAATTCACCCCTCCACTTT

v_gene: TRBV20-1
d_gene: -
abundance: many
j_gene: TRBJ2-5
CDR3aa: CSARFPSRAQETQYF
CDR3nt: TGCAGTGCTAGATTCCCTAGTCGGGCACAAGAGACCCAGTACTTC

v_gene: TRBV10-2
d_gene: TRBD2
abundance: many
j_gene: TRBJ2-1
CDR3aa: CASRLAGSYNEQFF
CDR3nt: TGCGCCAGTAGACTAGCTGGATCCTACAATGAGCAGTTCTTC

v_gene: TRBV3-1
d_gene: TRBD1
abundance: -
j_gene: TRBJ1-1
CDR3aa: CASSAGQGTEAFF
CDR3nt: TGTGCCAGCAGCGCCGGACAGGGCACTGAAGCTTTCTTT

v_gene: TRBV4-3
d_gene: -
abundance: many
j_gene: TRBJ2-1
CDR3aa: CASSQDGSFYNEQFF
CDR3nt: TGCGCCAGCAGCCAAGATGGGAGTTTCTACAATGAGCAGTTCTTC

v_gene: TRBV5-1
d_gene: -
abundance: -
j_gene: TRBJ2-5
CDR3aa: CASSLRGLTETQYF
CDR3nt: TGCGCCAGCAGCTTGAGGGGTTTGACTGAGACCCAGTACTTC

v_gene: TRBV20-1
d_gene: TRBD1
abundance: many
j_gene: TRBJ2-5
CDR3aa: CSARISTGTQETQYF
CDR3nt: TGCAGTGCTAGAATCTCGACAGGGACCCAAGAGACCCAGTACTTC

v_gene: TRBV20-1
d_gene: TRBD2
abundance: many
j_gene: TRBJ2-4
CDR3aa: CSARGTSGGRENIQYF
CDR3nt: TGCAGTGCTAGAGGGACTAGCGGGGGGAGGGAAAACATTCAGTACTTC

v_gene: TRBV6-4
d_gene: -
abundance: many
j_gene: TRBJ2-7
CDR3aa: CARNRYEQYF
CDR3nt: TGTGCCAGAAACAGGTACGAGCAGTACTTC

v_gene: TRBV7-2
d_gene: TRBD2
abundance: many
j_gene: TRBJ2-7
CDR3aa: CASSQRLAGGPNEQYF
CDR3nt: TGTGCCAGCAGCCAACGCCTTGCGGGGGGGCCCAACGAGCAGTACTTC

v_gene: TRBV12-3/TRBV12-4
d_gene: -
abundance: many
j_gene: TRBJ1-2
CDR3aa: CASSFYGRETGSNYGYTF
CDR3nt: TGTGCCAGCAGTTTTTACGGGAGAGAAACAGGGTCTAACTATGGCTACACCTTC

v_gene: TRBV29-1
d_gene: -
abundance: many
j_gene: TRBJ2-1
CDR3aa: CSVESGGGYNEQFF
CDR3nt: TGCAGCGTTGAGTCAGGGGGAGGCTACAATGAGCAGTTCTTC

v_gene: TRBV20-1
d_gene: -
abundance: -
j_gene: TRBJ1-2
CDR3aa: CSAQSQPNGYTF
CDR3nt: TGCAGTGCCCAGAGTCAGCCAAATGGCTACACCTTC

v_gene: TRBV10-3
d_gene: -
abundance: many
j_gene: TRBJ1-4
CDR3aa: CAIRAGTNEKLFF
CDR3nt: TGTGCCATCAGGGCAGGGACTAATGAAAAACTGTTTTTT

v_gene: TRBV6-2/TRBV6-3
d_gene: -
abundance: -
j_gene: TRBJ1-2
CDR3aa: CASSYSLGGYTF
CDR3nt: TGTGCCAGCAGTTACTCCCTCGGGGGCTACACCTTC

v_gene: TRBV6-2/TRBV6-3
d_gene: -
abundance: few
j_gene: TRBJ1-5
CDR3aa: CASSYSGGLGQPQHF
CDR3nt: TGTGCCAGCAGTTACTCGGGAGGGTTGGGTCAGCCCCAGCATTTT

v_gene: TRBV10-1
d_gene: TRBD1
abundance: many
j_gene: TRBJ2-5
CDR3aa: CASSQGDKFQETQYF
CDR3nt: TGCGCCAGCAGTCAGGGGGACAAATTCCAAGAGACCCAGTACTTC

v_gene: TRBV20-1
d_gene: -
abundance: few
j_gene: TRBJ1-1
CDR3aa: CSAREDGRTEAFF
CDR3nt: TGCAGTGCTAGAGAGGACGGGCGGACTGAAGCTTTCTTT

v_gene: TRBV6-5
d_gene: -
abundance: many
j_gene: TRBJ2-1
CDR3aa: CASSYKGLFGARNEQFF
CDR3nt: TGTGCCAGCAGTTATAAGGGATTGTTTGGGGCACGCAATGAGCAGTTCTTC

v_gene: TRBV3-1
d_gene: TRBD1
abundance: many
j_gene: TRBJ2-3
CDR3aa: CASSQGMGQGLTDTQYF
CDR3nt: TGTGCCAGCAGCCAAGGGATGGGACAGGGTTTAACAGATACGCAGTATTTT

v_gene: TRBV7-2
d_gene: -
abundance: many
j_gene: TRBJ1-1
CDR3aa: CASSALDSTEAFF
CDR3nt: TGTGCCAGCAGCGCCCTTGATAGTACTGAAGCTTTCTTT

v_gene: TRBV6-2/TRBV6-3
d_gene: -
abundance: -
j_gene: TRBJ2-3
CDR3aa: CASSSLRGNTDTQYF
CDR3nt: TGTGCCAGCAGTAGCTTGCGTGGGAACACAGATACGCAGTATTTT

v_gene: TRBV6-2/TRBV6-3
d_gene: TRBD2
abundance: many
j_gene: TRBJ2-7
CDR3aa: CASSYPGGYEQYF
CDR3nt: TGTGCCAGCAGTTATCCCGGGGGGTACGAGCAGTACTTC

v_gene: TRBV6-2/TRBV6-3
d_gene: TRBD1
abundance: many
j_gene: TRBJ2-3
CDR3aa: CASSYAGQGLITDTQYF
CDR3nt: TGTGCCAGCAGTTACGCGGGACAGGGCTTAATTACAGATACGCAGTATTTT

v_gene: TRBV29-1
d_gene: -
abundance: -
j_gene: TRBJ2-7
CDR3aa: CDLLGDPLGPYEQYF
CDR3nt: TGCGATCTCCTTGGGGACCCTTTAGGACCCTACGAGCAGTACTTC

v_gene: TRBV28
d_gene: TRBD1
abundance: -
j_gene: TRBJ1-6
CDR3aa: CASTPGQMGSPLHF
CDR3nt: TGTGCCAGCACTCCGGGACAGATGGGTTCACCCCTCCACTTT

v_gene: TRBV30
d_gene: -
abundance: many
j_gene: TRBJ2-5
CDR3aa: CAWRQTAVYQETQYF
CDR3nt: TGTGCCTGGAGGCAGACAGCAGTGTACCAAGAGACCCAGTACTTC